One and the same sample provided the 27 T cell receptor beta chains below, sequenced in a study of blood T cell repertoires in COVID-19. Using immunoSEQ multiplex PCR, the repertoire was profiled, and TCRdb retains in-frame clones only, with some absent. This table holds 130,000 to 150,000 clones, 85% found once. The sequenced sample consisted of peripheral blood. The receptors derive from a middle-aged woman with active or convalescent COVID-19.

This chain joins TRBV7-2 and TRBJ1-2; no definite D call. There are 14 residues in the CDR3. Germline-derived CDR1 and CDR2 are SGHTA and FQGNSA. Trimming pared 0 bases from V and 7 bases from J, leaving 12 bases between. The chain's CDR3 is CASSLASPRGGYTF. CDR3 sequence (DNA): TGTGCCAGCAGCTTAGCATCCCCTCGGGGTGGCTACACCTTC.

This clone was seen just once. V and J are TRBV30 and TRBJ1-1, with D possibly being TRBD1 (6 bases). There are 16 residues in the CDR3. CDR1 is GTSNPN and CDR2 is SVGIG in the germline V gene (reference sequence). Trimming removed 0 bases from V and 6 bases from J, with 20 bases in between. CDR3 region: CAWSVRRSSRGPEAFF. The CDR3 nucleotides read TGTGCCTGGAGTGTCCGAAGGTCCTCCAGGGGCCCTGAAGCTTTCTTT.

This chain uses TRBV9 with TRBJ1-1, with TRBD1 as a possible D gene (5 bases). Germline V lookup: CDR1 SGDLS, CDR2 YYNGEE. V shed 1 base and J shed 6 bases, with 16 bases lying between them. The CDR3 sequence is 15 residues long. The CDR3 nucleotides are TGTGCCAGCAGCGTACTTCCTACCGGAGGGGCTGAAGCTTTCTTT. This codes for CASSVLPTGGAEAFF.

The rearrangement uses TRBV11-2 and TRBJ2-3; D possibly corresponds to TRBD1 (6 bases). This CDR3 has 13 amino acids. V gave up 5 bases and J gave up 9 bases, with 15 bases separating them. The germline V gene encodes CDR1 SGHAT and CDR2 FQNNGV. The CDR3 DNA reads as TGTGCCAGCAGCCAAGGTCAGGGGCGAACGCAGTATTTT. It encodes CASSQGQGRTQYF.

Written as DNA, the CDR3 is TGTGCCAGCAGATACGGCACCGGGGAGCTGTTTTTT. It is translated as CASRYGTGELFF. This chain joins TRBV3-1 (or the pseudogene TRBV3-2) and TRBJ2-2; the D is unclear. With 6 bases removed from V and 4 bases from J, the gap between germline ends came to 6 bases. The CDR3 has 12 amino acids. From germline, CDR1 is LGHDT and CDR2 YNNKEL (reference sequence).

The gene calls are TRBV27 and TRBJ2-7; TRBD1 is a possible D gene (6 bases). Germline values: CDR1 MNHEY, CDR2 SMNVEV (reference sequence). V lost 3 bases to trimming and J lost 0 bases, with 12 bases between them. The CDR3 loop spans 15 amino acids. This CDR3 reads CASSFREGVSYEQYF. The CDR3 DNA is TGTGCCAGCAGTTTTCGTGAGGGGGTCTCCTACGAGCAGTACTTC.

This clone appeared a few times. The chain carries TRBV9 and TRBJ1-2, with TRBD1 as a possible D gene (6 bases). Trimming shortened V by 3 bases and J by 7 bases, and 16 bases separated the two germline ends. The CDR3 runs 14 residues. The germline V gene has CDR1 SGDLS and CDR2 YYNGEE. This CDR3 is CASSEGGGSGGYTF. The CDR3 nucleotides are TGTGCCAGCAGCGAGGGGGGAGGGAGTGGTGGCTACACCTTC.

The chain recombines TRBV30 with TRBJ2-7; TRBD2 might be the D (6 bases). The germline V gene encodes CDR1 GTSNPN and CDR2 SVGIG (reference sequence). CDR3 length: 14 residues. The V end was cut by 5 bases, the J end by 3 bases, with 17 bases between. The CDR3, as DNA: TGTGCCTGGGGGCGCGGGGCGGGGCTCTACGAGCAGTACTTC. Translation: CAWGRGAGLYEQYF.

The CDR3 spells CASSQAIPETQYF. CDR3 bases: TGCGCCAGCAGCCAAGCAATCCCCGAGACCCAGTACTTC. The chain couples TRBV4-1 to TRBJ2-5; D unclear. V was cut by 1 base and J by 5 bases, with 8 bases left in between. Germline V gives CDR1 MGHRA, CDR2 YSYEKL. The CDR3 runs 13 residues.

The V and J genes are TRBV27 and TRBJ2-1; D is perhaps TRBD2 (5 bases). This CDR3 region has 16 residues. V lost 5 bases and J 5 bases, leaving 19 bases between the germline ends. The germline V gene has CDR1 MNHEY and CDR2 SMNVEV (reference sequence). In nucleotides, the CDR3 is TGTGCCAGCAGTCCCCGACTACCTAGAGCCCACAATGAGCAGTTCTTC. Translated, it gives CASSPRLPRAHNEQFF.

This clone has a single count. The chain couples TRBV19 to TRBJ1-6; 7 bases match TRBD1. This CDR3 has 15 amino acids. The germline V gene has CDR1 LNHDA and CDR2 SQIVND (reference sequence). V shed 7 bases and J 4 bases; nucleotides not matched to a gene: 7. The CDR3: CASTDVDRYNSPLHF. CDR3 sequence (DNA): TGTGCCAGTACCGATGTGGACAGGTATAATTCACCCCTCCACTTT. Variable domain in full (rest from reference TRBV19 and TRBJ1-6): DGGITQSPKYLFRKEGQNVTLSCEQNLNHDAMYWYRQDPGQGLRLIYYSQIVNDFQKGDIAEGYSVSREKKESFPLTVTSAQKNPTAFYLCASTDVDRYNSPLHFGNGTRLTVT.

The chain recombines TRBV30 with TRBJ2-7; weak D call: TRBD1 (6 bases). Germline assignment: CDR1 GTSNPN and CDR2 SVGIG (reference sequence). The CDR3 is 14 residues long. V was cut by 3 bases and J by 0 bases, with 12 bases left in between. The CDR3 region is CAWSTGLSSYEQYF. Here the CDR3 DNA reads TGTGCCTGGAGCACAGGGTTGAGCTCCTACGAGCAGTACTTC.

This sequence joins TRBV7-2 and TRBJ1-1; D is unclear. The CDR3 spans 14 residues. V was pared by 2 bases and J by 5 bases, with 12 bases between. Germline V CDR1 and CDR2: SGHTA, FQGNSA. CDR3 sequence reads: CASSLYMAGTEAFF. DNA for the CDR3: TGTGCCAGCAGCTTATATATGGCGGGGACTGAAGCTTTCTTT.

The chain employs TRBV28 and TRBJ1-3, with D maybe TRBD1 (5 bases). CDR3 length equals 14 residues. Trimming removed 5 bases from V and 7 bases from J, with 15 bases in between. Germline V gives CDR1 MDHEN, CDR2 SYDVKM. CDR3 sequence reads: CASSDRDLTNTIYF. The CDR3 DNA follows: TGTGCCAGCAGTGACCGGGACTTAACGAACACCATATATTTT.

This chain links TRBV9 with TRBJ2-2, with TRBD1 matching 11 bases. This CDR3 region has 15 residues. The germline V gene has CDR1 SGDLS and CDR2 YYNGEE. J was trimmed by 5 bases and V by 3 bases; bases with no gene match: 3. CDR3 amino acids: CASSAGTGGTGELFF. The CDR3 nucleotides are TGTGCCAGCAGCGCCGGGACAGGGGGAACCGGGGAGCTGTTTTTT.

The chain combines TRBV30 with TRBJ2-7, with a tentative D call TRBD2 (5 bases). The CDR3 covers 13 residues. V was trimmed by 4 bases and J by 4 bases, leaving 14 bases between them. Germline loops: CDR1 GTSNPN, CDR2 SVGIG (reference sequence). CDR3 nucleotide sequence: TGTGCCTGGAATATAGGTGCGGGTTACGAGCAGTACTTC. Its translation: CAWNIGAGYEQYF.

In this sample, this clone turned up a few times. The rearrangement links TRBV20-1 to TRBJ1-1; D perhaps matches TRBD1 (6 bases). The V gene lost 3 bases and the J gene lost 7 bases, with 9 bases spanning the gap. The germline V gene has CDR1 DFQATT and CDR2 SNEGSKA (reference sequence). CDR3 length: 11 residues. The CDR3 coding sequence is TGCAGTGCTAGTCAGGGGATTGAAGCTTTCTTT. As protein: CSASQGIEAFF.

This clone has just one count. The chain uses TRBV27 and TRBJ2-7; 8 bases agree with TRBD1. Per germline, CDR1 MNHEY and CDR2 SMNVEV (reference sequence). This CDR3 spans 13 amino acids. Germline trimming cut 6 bases from V and 6 bases from J; bases unmatched to any gene: 7. CDR3 sequence reads: CASSPMTGVEQYF. DNA of the CDR3: TGTGCCAGCAGCCCGATGACAGGGGTCGAGCAGTACTTC.

The chain couples TRBV18 to TRBJ2-1; 7 nucleotides line up with TRBD2. The CDR3 length is 16 residues. V gave up 6 bases and J gave up 4 bases; unmatched junction bases: 12. Germline V lookup: CDR1 KGHSH, CDR2 LQKENI. CDR3 DNA sequence: TGTGCCAGCTCCCCAAACCCGAGGCGGGGGTACAATGAGCAGTTCTTC. It translates to CASSPNPRRGYNEQFF.

The chain couples TRBV2 to TRBJ1-4; D is perhaps TRBD1 (6 bases). Trimming pared 5 bases from V and 5 bases from J, leaving 21 bases between. Germline CDR1 is SNHLY and CDR2 is FYNNEI. The CDR3 is made up of 17 amino acids. As DNA, the CDR3 is TGTGCCAGCAGTTCAACAAGGACAGCTCTTCCAAATGAAAAACTGTTTTTT. It encodes CASSSTRTALPNEKLFF.

The V gene is TRBV11-2, the J gene TRBJ1-6; no clear D. The CDR3 contains 14 residues. V was trimmed by 6 bases and J by 7 bases, leaving 13 bases between them. Germline lookup yields CDR1 SGHAT and CDR2 FQNNGV. The CDR3 loop reads CASRRRGGNSPLHF. CDR3 nucleotide sequence: TGTGCCAGCAGGCGGCGGGGAGGAAATTCACCCCTCCACTTT.

The chain uses TRBV7-2 and TRBJ2-7; possible D gene TRBD1, 7 bases. Germline lookup yields CDR1 SGHTA and CDR2 FQGNSA. Trimming cost V 1 base and J 6 bases, with 13 bases left between them. CDR3 length equals 14 residues. In nucleotides, the CDR3 is TGTGCCAGCAGCTTAGGCCTCCAGGGGGGCGAGCAGTACTTC. Translating it yields CASSLGLQGGEQYF.

This clone was picked up one time. The chain links TRBV28 to TRBJ2-7, with 9 bases matching TRBD1. The CDR3 has 16 amino acids. V lost 4 bases, J lost 2 bases, and 9 bases stayed unmatched. Looked up from germline, CDR1 is MDHEN and CDR2 is SYDVKM. CDR3: CASSSIGQGRPYEQYF. The CDR3 DNA sequence: TGTGCCAGCAGTTCTATCGGACAGGGGAGGCCCTACGAGCAGTACTTC.

The J gene is TRBJ2-5, the V gene TRBV10-1; 7 bases align to TRBD1. V shed 4 bases, J shed 2 bases, and the junction held 7 bases outside the gene matches. Germline CDR1 and CDR2: WNHNN and SYGVQD (reference sequence). This CDR3 has 15 residues. CDR3 nucleotide sequence: TGCGCCAGCAGTGCTCGACAGGGCGTTCAAGAGACCCAGTACTTC. It yields the protein CASSARQGVQETQYF.

This chain links TRBV3-1 (or the pseudogene TRBV3-2) with TRBJ2-3; 9 bases line up with TRBD1. The V and J ends lost 4 bases and 1 base, in that order; junction bases with no gene match: 6. The CDR3 spans 16 residues. Germline V gene sequence: CDR1 LGHDT, CDR2 YNNKEL (reference sequence). For the CDR3, the DNA is TGTGCCAGCAGCCCCGGGACAGGGTATGGCACAGATACGCAGTATTTT. This codes for CASSPGTGYGTDTQYF.

This chain connects TRBV7-9 to TRBJ2-7; D perhaps matches TRBD2 (7 bases). The CDR3 covers 14 residues. V was clipped by 6 bases and J by 5 bases, with 17 bases between them. Germline V gives CDR1 SEHNR, CDR2 FQNEAQ (reference sequence). CDR3 coding DNA: TGTGCCAGCAGGCCCCCGGGGAGGGGGGACGAGCAGTACTTC. Encoded protein: CASRPPGRGDEQYF.

J is TRBJ2-7 and V is TRBV7-2; 9 positions agree with TRBD1. The V gene end was trimmed by 5 bases and the J gene end by 6 bases; junction bases not matched to a gene: 11. CDR3 size: 15 residues. Germline V gene lookup returns CDR1 SGHTA and CDR2 FQGNSA. CDR3 loop: CASSTRSGTGLEQYF. CDR3 bases: TGTGCCAGCAGCACCCGGTCGGGGACAGGGCTCGAGCAGTACTTC.